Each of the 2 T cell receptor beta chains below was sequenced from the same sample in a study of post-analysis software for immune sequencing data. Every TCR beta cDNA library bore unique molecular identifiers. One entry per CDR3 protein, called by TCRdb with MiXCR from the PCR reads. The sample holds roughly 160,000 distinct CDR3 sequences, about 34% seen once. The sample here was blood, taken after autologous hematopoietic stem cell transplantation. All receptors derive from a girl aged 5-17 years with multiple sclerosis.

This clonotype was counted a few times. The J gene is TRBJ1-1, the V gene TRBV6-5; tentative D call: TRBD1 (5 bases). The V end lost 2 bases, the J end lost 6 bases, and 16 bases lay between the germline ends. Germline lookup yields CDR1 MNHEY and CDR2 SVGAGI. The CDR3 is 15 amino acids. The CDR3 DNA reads TGTGCCAGCAGTTACCCGGGGGGAAGTTTAGCTGAAGCTTTCTTT. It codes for CASSYPGGSLAEAFF.

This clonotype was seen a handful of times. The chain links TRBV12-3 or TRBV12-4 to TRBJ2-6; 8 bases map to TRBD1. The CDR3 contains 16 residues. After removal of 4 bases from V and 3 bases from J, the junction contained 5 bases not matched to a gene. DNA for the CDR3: TGTGCCAGCAGTTCGAACAGGGGGTATGGGGCCAACGTCCTGACTTTC. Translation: CASSSNRGYGANVLTF.